This passage covers 29 T cell receptor beta chains from one sample sequenced in a study of T cell repertoires in cytomegalovirus infection. TCRdb re-called the reads with MiXCR, one entry per CDR3 protein. The repertoire holds hundreds of thousands of distinct CDR3 sequences, with around a tenth as singletons. The specimen was PBMCs. The receptors were gathered from a human donor in good health (CMV status not recorded). Some clones in this sample may be carry-over from other donors' samples.

The V gene is TRBV19, the J gene TRBJ2-3; no definite D call. The CDR3 is 14 residues long. CDR1 and CDR2 from the germline V gene are LNHDA and SQIVND (reference sequence). V dropped 7 bases and J dropped 0 bases, with 11 bases sitting between them. The CDR3 sequence: CASKVGPSTDTQYF. In DNA form, the CDR3 reads TGTGCCAGTAAGGTCGGACCTAGCACAGATACGCAGTATTTT.

This clonotype was detected many times. This chain connects TRBV7-9 to TRBJ2-1; D may correspond to TRBD1 or TRBD2 (5 bases each). Trimming took off 4 bases at V and 2 bases at J, with 12 bases between the two ends. Per germline, CDR1 SEHNR and CDR2 FQNEAQ (reference sequence). The CDR3 covers 15 residues. The CDR3 coding sequence is TGTGCCAGCAGCTCCCGGGACCGACCCTACAATGAGCAGTTCTTC. Translating gives CASSSRDRPYNEQFF.

This clonotype was detected a few times. The chain employs TRBV27 and TRBJ1-2, with D unclear. V was trimmed by 2 bases and J by 3 bases, leaving 13 bases between them. Germline assignment: CDR1 MNHEY and CDR2 SMNVEV (reference sequence). This CDR3 contains 15 residues. The CDR3 protein is CASSLTSGAHYGYTF. DNA for the CDR3: TGTGCCAGCAGTTTAACCTCGGGCGCACACTATGGCTACACCTTC.

V gene TRBV6-2 or TRBV6-3 combines with J gene TRBJ2-1; either TRBD1 or TRBD2 may fit D (5 bases each). Trimming left V 7 bases short and J 0 bases short, with 16 bases between. This CDR3 region has 16 residues. Germline CDR1 MNHEY, CDR2 SVGEGT. CDR3: CASIRDVRSSYNEQFF. CDR3 DNA sequence: TGTGCCAGCATCAGGGACGTCCGGAGCTCCTACAATGAGCAGTTCTTC.

This clonotype showed up many times. The chain combines TRBV7-2 with TRBJ2-1, with 7 bases fitting TRBD2. Germline values: CDR1 SGHTA, CDR2 FQGNSA. CDR3 size: 14 residues. Germline trimming cut 1 base from V and 8 bases from J; bases unmatched to any gene: 5. The CDR3 spells CASSLELAIHEQFF. In DNA form, the CDR3 reads TGTGCCAGCAGCTTAGAACTAGCGATACATGAGCAGTTCTTC.

This clonotype was observed a handful of times. This sequence joins TRBV9 and TRBJ2-5; D is uncertain. This CDR3 comprises 15 residues. The germline V gene has CDR1 SGDLS and CDR2 YYNGEE. V was cut by 0 bases and J by 5 bases, with 14 bases left in between. CDR3 in amino acids: CASSVELGPTETQYF. The CDR3 DNA sequence: TGTGCCAGCAGCGTAGAACTCGGACCTACGGAGACCCAGTACTTC. The complete variable domain, with remaining parts taken from reference TRBV9 and TRBJ2-5, reads DSGVTQTPKHLITATGQRVTLRCSPRSGDLSVYWYQQSLDQGLQFLIQYYNGEERAKGNILERFSAQQFPDLHSELNLSSLELGDSALYFCASSVELGPTETQYFGPGTRLLVL.

This clonotype was observed many times. The gene calls are TRBV28 and TRBJ2-1; TRBD2 matches at 7 bases. Trimming removed 7 bases from V and 7 bases from J; junction bases left unmatched: 16. Germline CDR1 and CDR2: MDHEN and SYDVKM. This CDR3 has 16 residues. In DNA, the CDR3 is TGTGCCAGCACCCCACGGGGTACGGGAGGAAAGAATGAGCAGTTCTTC. Translating it yields CASTPRGTGGKNEQFF.

This clonotype was found a few times. This sequence joins TRBV7-3 and TRBJ1-1, with unresolved D. This CDR3 has 14 residues. V dropped 1 base and J dropped 4 bases, with 10 bases sitting between them. Germline V gene sequence: CDR1 SGHTA, CDR2 FQGTGA. DNA for the CDR3: TGTGCCAGCAGCTTAAGCCCCAGGACCACTGAAGCTTTCTTT. Its translation: CASSLSPRTTEAFF.

The gene calls are TRBV6-2 or TRBV6-3 and TRBJ2-4; 10 nucleotides agree with TRBD1. Germline CDR1 MNHEY, CDR2 SVGEGT. The CDR3 has 20 residues. Trimming took 8 bases from V and 0 from J; bases not matched to a gene: 19. CDR3 amino acids: CASPQQLSTGGTPAKNIQYF. The CDR3 DNA is TGTGCCAGCCCTCAGCAACTCTCGACAGGGGGCACCCCAGCCAAAAACATTCAGTACTTC.

At least ten counts were recorded for this clonotype. The J gene is TRBJ2-7, the V gene TRBV7-2; a possible D gene is TRBD1 (5 bases). CDR3 size: 13 residues. Germline V lookup: CDR1 SGHTA, CDR2 FQGNSA. V shed 0 bases and J shed 6 bases, with 9 bases lying between them. The DNA for the CDR3 is TGTGCCAGCAGCTTAGCCAGGGCCTCCGAGCAGTACTTC. Its protein is CASSLARASEQYF.

This clonotype showed up many times. V usage is TRBV7-2 and J usage is TRBJ2-3; the D is unclear. The CDR3 loop spans 15 amino acids. V gave up 1 base and J gave up 2 bases, with 10 bases separating them. Germline values: CDR1 SGHTA, CDR2 FQGNSA. The CDR3 sequence is CASSLGGTDTDTQYF. The CDR3 DNA reads as TGTGCCAGCAGCTTAGGCGGTACAGACACAGATACGCAGTATTTT.

Ten or more counts support this clonotype. The rearrangement uses TRBV7-2 and TRBJ2-7, with D perhaps matching TRBD1 or TRBD2 (6 bases each). The CDR3 contains 16 residues. Between the trimmed V and J ends, which lost 5 bases and 3 bases, there was a span of 20 bases. Germline CDR1 reads SGHTA; CDR2 reads FQGNSA. The CDR3 protein is CASSLYYGGRGYEQYF. The CDR3 region has the DNA TGTGCCAGCAGCCTCTACTATGGGGGGCGCGGCTACGAGCAGTACTTC.

The sample holds many counts of this clonotype. The CDR3 reads CASSRGQGSWITEAFF. CDR3 in DNA: TGTGCCAGCAGCCGGGGACAGGGATCATGGATCACTGAAGCTTTCTTT. This sequence joins TRBV12-3 or TRBV12-4 and TRBJ1-1, with TRBD1 identical over 9 bases. Trimming removed 6 bases from V and 4 bases from J; junction bases left unmatched: 12. The CDR3 totals 16 residues.

Ten or more counts support this clonotype. CDR3 protein: CARSLQGGITDTQYF. In nucleotides, the CDR3 is TGTGCCAGAAGCTTACAGGGGGGGATCACAGATACGCAGTATTTT. J is TRBJ2-3 and V is TRBV5-3, with D possibly being TRBD1 (8 bases). TRBV5-3 is recorded as an ORF, its role being uncertain. This CDR3 is 15 amino acids long. The V gene lost 2 bases and the J gene lost 2 bases, with 12 bases spanning the gap.

This clonotype was seen more than once but under ten times. The genes are TRBV6-2 or TRBV6-3 and TRBJ2-7; tentative D call: TRBD2 (5 bases). V was shortened by 5 bases and J by 0 bases, with 17 bases between the two germline ends. The CDR3 sequence is 16 residues long. CDR1 and CDR2 (germline): MNHEY, SVGEGT. The CDR3 loop is CASSRLGRGNSYEQYF. The DNA for the CDR3 is TGTGCCAGCAGTCGACTCGGACGGGGTAACTCCTACGAGCAGTACTTC.

This clonotype has just a few counts. This chain's CDR3 is CSVQGGGQTIHEQYF. CDR3 nucleotide sequence: TGCAGTGTCCAGGGAGGGGGACAGACTATCCACGAGCAGTACTTC. The V and J genes are TRBV20-1 and TRBJ2-7; either TRBD1 or TRBD2 may fit D (7 bases each). CDR3 length: 15 amino acids. The germline V gene has CDR1 DFQATT and CDR2 SNEGSKA (reference sequence). Trimming took 7 bases from V and 5 from J, leaving 24 bases between them.

The chain is built from TRBV6-5 and TRBJ1-6; weak D call: TRBD1 (5 bases). CDR3 length equals 16 residues. V gave up 6 bases and J gave up 0 bases, with 12 bases separating them. Germline assignment: CDR1 MNHEY and CDR2 SVGAGI. This CDR3 reads CASRKGDVSYNSPLHF. For the CDR3, the DNA is TGTGCCAGCAGGAAAGGGGACGTCTCCTATAATTCACCCCTCCACTTT.

At least ten counts were recorded for this clonotype. V usage is TRBV7-6 and J usage is TRBJ2-1, with D perhaps TRBD2 (6 bases). The CDR3 runs 15 residues. Germline assignment: CDR1 SGHVS and CDR2 FNYEAQ. The germline V and J ends were trimmed by 2 bases and 8 bases, with 16 bases remaining between them. The CDR3 coding sequence is TGTGCCAGCAGCTTAAGTGGGACTTTTCTTGATGAGCAGTTCTTC. Translation: CASSLSGTFLDEQFF.

This clonotype came up many times. The V call is TRBV7-2, the J call TRBJ2-3; D unclear. The CDR3 has 11 amino acids. Germline CDR1 SGHTA, CDR2 FQGNSA. V was trimmed by 5 bases and J by 6 bases, leaving 6 bases between them. CDR3 loop: CASSIGDTQYF. CDR3 coding DNA: TGTGCCAGCAGCATCGGTGATACGCAGTATTTT. The variable domain in full, with the rest retrieved from reference TRBV7-2 and TRBJ2-3, is GAGVSQSPSNKVTEKGKDVELRCDPISGHTALYWYRQSLGQGLEFLIYFQGNSAPDKSGLPSDRFSAERTGGSVSTLTIQRTQQEDSAVYLCASSIGDTQYFGPGTRLTVL.

This clonotype was recorded a few times. J is TRBJ1-5 and V is TRBV20-1; the match to TRBD1 covers 9 bases. The CDR3 length is 15 residues. The germline CDR1 and CDR2 sequences are DFQATT and SNEGSKA (reference sequence). J was trimmed by 4 bases and V by 6 bases; bases with no gene match: 10. CDR3 sequence reads: CSARLGQGKNQPQHF. DNA of the CDR3: TGCAGTGCACGCCTTGGACAGGGGAAGAATCAGCCCCAGCATTTT.

The chain links TRBV13 to TRBJ2-3; 11 nucleotides line up with TRBD2. Germline CDR1 reads PRHDT; CDR2 reads FYEKMQ (reference sequence). Trimming removed 2 bases from V and 4 bases from J; junction bases left unmatched: 5. The CDR3 length is 16 residues. This chain's CDR3 is CASSLSSGGIADTQYF. The DNA of the CDR3 is TGTGCCAGCAGCTTATCTAGCGGGGGGATCGCAGATACGCAGTATTTT.

This clonotype was detected ten times or more. The V call is TRBV7-2, the J call TRBJ2-3; D remains ambiguous. Germline CDR1 reads SGHTA; CDR2 reads FQGNSA. Trimming cost V 3 bases and J 4 bases, with 11 bases left between them. The CDR3 covers 14 residues. CDR3 amino acids: CASSLGRAPDTQYF. The CDR3 coding sequence is TGTGCCAGCAGCTTGGGTAGGGCACCAGATACGCAGTATTTT.

The chain has TRBV28 and TRBJ2-7; D call uncertain. V lost 3 bases and J lost 9, with 18 bases in between. The CDR3 totals 14 residues. Germline lookup yields CDR1 MDHEN and CDR2 SYDVKM. This CDR3 reads CASSFERETTTQYF. CDR3 DNA: TGTGCCAGCAGTTTCGAAAGGGAAACTACGACGCAGTACTTC.

This clonotype occurred a few times. This chain connects TRBV7-2 to TRBJ1-1; a possible D gene is TRBD1 (6 bases). The germline V gene has CDR1 SGHTA and CDR2 FQGNSA. Trimming took off 5 bases at V and 4 bases at J, with 14 bases between the two ends. The CDR3 totals 14 residues. For the CDR3, the DNA is TGTGCCAGCAGCCGAGAGGGGGGGATCACTGAAGCTTTCTTT. It is translated as CASSREGGITEAFF.

This clonotype was seen repeatedly, ten times or more. DNA of the CDR3: TGTGCCAGCAGAACCGATGCCTCTGGAAACACCATATATTTT. It specifies CASRTDASGNTIYF. J is TRBJ1-3 and V is TRBV12-3 or TRBV12-4; D not resolved. CDR3 length: 14 residues. The ends were cut back, 6 bases at V and 0 bases at J, with 9 bases in the middle.

The rearrangement joins TRBV19 to TRBJ1-2; D possibly corresponds to TRBD1 (6 bases). CDR3 length equals 15 residues. V was cut by 7 bases and J by 4 bases, with 19 bases left in between. Germline V gene data show CDR1 as LNHDA and CDR2 as SQIVND (reference sequence). Written as DNA, the CDR3 is TGTGCCAGTACCCTAGGACAGCATGGCAGCTATGGCTACACCTTC. As protein: CASTLGQHGSYGYTF.

This clonotype was picked up many times. The chain employs TRBV7-2 and TRBJ2-1; TRBD2 agrees at 9 bases. Germline loops: CDR1 SGHTA, CDR2 FQGNSA. The V segment lost 5 bases and the J segment 5 bases; nucleotides outside the gene matches: 7. The CDR3 totals 15 residues. CDR3 sequence reads: CASSLGLAKNNEQFF. In DNA, the CDR3 is TGTGCCAGCAGCCTAGGACTAGCGAAGAACAATGAGCAGTTCTTC.

The chain uses TRBV7-7 and TRBJ2-1, with D perhaps matching TRBD1 or TRBD2 (6 bases each). The CDR3 totals 16 residues. Germline CDR1 reads SSHAT; CDR2 reads FNYEAQ (reference sequence). Between the trimmed V and J ends, which lost 5 bases and 7 bases, there was a span of 21 bases. This chain's CDR3 is CASSRTLGGGSNEQFF. CDR3 nucleotide sequence: TGTGCCAGCAGCCGCACGCTAGGAGGGGGATCTAATGAGCAGTTCTTC.

The rearrangement joins TRBV9 to TRBJ1-1, with 8 bases fitting TRBD1. The CDR3 runs 17 residues. CDR1 is SGDLS and CDR2 is YYNGEE in the germline V gene. With 2 bases clipped from V and 1 base from J, the junction kept 10 bases outside the gene matches. CDR3 in amino acids: CASSVSDRAGRNTEAFF. As DNA, the CDR3 is TGTGCCAGCAGCGTGTCGGACAGGGCGGGAAGGAACACTGAAGCTTTCTTT.